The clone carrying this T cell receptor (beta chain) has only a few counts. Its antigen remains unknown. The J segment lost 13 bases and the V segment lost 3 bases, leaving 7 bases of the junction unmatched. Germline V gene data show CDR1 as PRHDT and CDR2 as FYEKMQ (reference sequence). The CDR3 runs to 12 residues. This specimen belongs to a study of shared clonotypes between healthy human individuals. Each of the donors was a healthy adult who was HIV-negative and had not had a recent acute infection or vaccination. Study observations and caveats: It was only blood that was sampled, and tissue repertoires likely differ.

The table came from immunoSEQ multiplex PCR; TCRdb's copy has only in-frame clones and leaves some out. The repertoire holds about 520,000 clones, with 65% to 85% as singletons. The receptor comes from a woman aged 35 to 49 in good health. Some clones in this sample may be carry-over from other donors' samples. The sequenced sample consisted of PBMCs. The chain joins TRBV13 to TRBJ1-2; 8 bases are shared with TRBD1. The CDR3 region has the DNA TGTGCCAGCAGCTTGGGGACAGGATCTCCCACCTTC. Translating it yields CASSLGTGSPTF.